Listed below are T cell receptor beta chains from one sample, sequenced in a study of identical twins. TCRdb re-called the 5' RACE reads with MiXCR, one entry per CDR3 protein. The sample carries approximately 530,000 distinct CDR3 sequences, about 22% recorded once. These data were also filed under a second study, of yellow fever vaccine responses in identical twins.

The sequenced sample consisted of CD4+ T cells sorted from blood. Receptors originate from a woman aged 18-30 years in good health. CDR3s include the opening cysteine and the closing phenylalanine or tryptophan. Each record gives: clone size, J gene, D gene, V gene, CDR3 DNA, CDR3 protein. The D gene is left open where the match is weak. Only part of the rows carry a size: once, few, many, or a class if the clone is expanded.

clone_size: -
j_call: TRBJ1-6
d_call: -
v_call: TRBV6-1
cdr3_nt: TGTGCCAGCAGACCGGACGACAGGAATTCACCCCTCCACTTT
cdr3_aa: CASRPDDRNSPLHF

clone_size: -
j_call: TRBJ1-4
d_call: -
v_call: TRBV3-1
cdr3_nt: TGTGCCAGCAGCTCAATGTGGGGGCAGGGCGAAAAACTGTTTTTT
cdr3_aa: CASSSMWGQGEKLFF

clone_size: -
j_call: TRBJ2-5
d_call: -
v_call: TRBV4-2
cdr3_nt: TGTGCCAGCAGCCAAGGACAACACCAAGAGACCCAGTACTTC
cdr3_aa: CASSQGQHQETQYF

clone_size: -
j_call: TRBJ1-2
d_call: -
v_call: TRBV24-1
cdr3_nt: TGTGCCACCAGTGATCCTTCTGGCCGGGGGCCTGGCTACACCTTC
cdr3_aa: CATSDPSGRGPGYTF

clone_size: -
j_call: TRBJ2-1
d_call: -
v_call: TRBV20-1
cdr3_nt: TGCAGTGCCGCCCAGCGGAGAAGCTCCTACAATGAGCAGTTCTTC
cdr3_aa: CSAAQRRSSYNEQFF

clone_size: few
j_call: TRBJ2-1
d_call: TRBD2
v_call: TRBV5-1
cdr3_nt: TGCGCCAGCAGCTTGGCCGGGAGCGGGAGAGGGCACAATGAGCAGTTCTTC
cdr3_aa: CASSLAGSGRGHNEQFF

clone_size: -
j_call: TRBJ1-2
d_call: -
v_call: TRBV4-2
cdr3_nt: TGTGCCAGCAGCCAAGATGGGAGCCTTTATGGCTACACCTTC
cdr3_aa: CASSQDGSLYGYTF

clone_size: many
j_call: TRBJ2-1
d_call: TRBD1
v_call: TRBV12-3/TRBV12-4
cdr3_nt: TGTGCCAGCAGTTTCATTGCGTCAGGGGGCTCCTACAATGAGCAGTTCTTC
cdr3_aa: CASSFIASGGSYNEQFF

clone_size: many
j_call: TRBJ1-6
d_call: -
v_call: TRBV4-1
cdr3_nt: TGCGCCAGCAGCCAAGTTAATTTCATAGGTCCCGCAAATTCACCCCTCCACTTT
cdr3_aa: CASSQVNFIGPANSPLHF

clone_size: few
j_call: TRBJ2-2
d_call: -
v_call: TRBV5-1
cdr3_nt: TGCGCCAGCAGCCCCCCCCCTGGACTACCAACCGGGGAGCTGTTTTTT
cdr3_aa: CASSPPPGLPTGELFF

clone_size: -
j_call: TRBJ1-6
d_call: TRBD1
v_call: TRBV11-2
cdr3_nt: TGTGCCAGCAGCTTAGCCGTTTGGGACAGGGATGGGTCACCCCTCCACTTT
cdr3_aa: CASSLAVWDRDGSPLHF

clone_size: -
j_call: TRBJ2-1
d_call: TRBD1
v_call: TRBV27
cdr3_nt: TGTGCCAGCGCCCCGGGACAGGGACCCTACAATGAGCAGTTCTTC
cdr3_aa: CASAPGQGPYNEQFF

clone_size: -
j_call: TRBJ2-7
d_call: TRBD2
v_call: TRBV12-3/TRBV12-4
cdr3_nt: TGTGCCAGCAGGGAAGGACTAGCGGGGCCATACGAGCAGTACTTC
cdr3_aa: CASREGLAGPYEQYF